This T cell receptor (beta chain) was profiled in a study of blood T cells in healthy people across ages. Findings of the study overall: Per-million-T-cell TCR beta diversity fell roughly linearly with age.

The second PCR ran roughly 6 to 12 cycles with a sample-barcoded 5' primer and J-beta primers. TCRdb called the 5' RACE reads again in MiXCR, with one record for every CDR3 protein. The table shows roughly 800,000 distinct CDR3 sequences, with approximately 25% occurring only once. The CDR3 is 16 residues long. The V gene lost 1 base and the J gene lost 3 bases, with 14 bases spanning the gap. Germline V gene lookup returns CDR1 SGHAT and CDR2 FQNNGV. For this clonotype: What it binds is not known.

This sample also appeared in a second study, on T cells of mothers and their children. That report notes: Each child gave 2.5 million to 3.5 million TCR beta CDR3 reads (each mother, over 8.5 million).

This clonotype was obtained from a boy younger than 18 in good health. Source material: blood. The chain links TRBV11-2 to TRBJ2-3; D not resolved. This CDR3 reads CASSLVESGWTDTQYF. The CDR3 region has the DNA TGTGCCAGCAGCTTAGTTGAGTCTGGTTGGACAGATACGCAGTATTTT.